These 14 T cell receptor beta chains came from one sample sequenced in a study of STAT3 mutations in large granular lymphocyte leukemia. For these receptors, no antigen is known. Broader study findings: In T-cell large granular lymphocyte leukemia, about half of patients showed multiple immunodominant subclonotypes.

The data were produced by immunoSEQ multiplex PCR, yet TCRdb's version contains in-frame clones alone and is incomplete. The sample has more than 4,000 clones, about 70% seen once. The source material was peripheral blood mononuclear cells. Receptors originate from a man in his 60s with T-cell large granular lymphocyte leukemia. Some clones in this sample may be carry-over from other donors' samples.

With regard to this clone: A read error may produce the germline difference seen at one junction end. This chain joins TRBV2 and TRBJ1-2; possibly TRBD1 for D (5 bases). The CDR3 contains 13 residues. Germline CDR1 SNHLY, CDR2 FYNNEI. The DNA of the CDR3 is TGTGCCAGCAGCGAAGCAGGGATCGATGGCTACACCTTC. Protein sequence: CASSEAGIDGYTF.

The chain joins TRBV5-4 to TRBJ1-2; tentative D call: TRBD1 (5 bases). From germline, CDR1 is SGHNT and CDR2 YYREEE (reference sequence). Trimming pared 5 bases from V and 3 bases from J, leaving 14 bases between. This CDR3 has 14 amino acids. The CDR3 nucleotides read TGTGCCAGCAGTACAGGTTTTTGGGACTATGGCTACACCTTC. It translates to CASSTGFWDYGYTF.

The chain carries TRBV7-9 and TRBJ2-3, with 7 bases fitting TRBD2. V dropped 7 bases and J dropped 4; count of bases not matched to a gene: 2. The CDR3 has 12 amino acids. Germline V gives CDR1 SEHNR, CDR2 FQNEAQ (reference sequence). The CDR3 is CASTTSADTQYF. In nucleotides, the CDR3 is TGTGCCAGCACCACTAGCGCAGATACGCAGTATTTT.

The gene calls are TRBV6-6 and TRBJ2-5; D unresolved. V dropped 7 bases and J dropped 0 bases, with 3 bases sitting between them. This CDR3 has 11 amino acids. The germline CDR1 and CDR2 sequences are MNHNY and SVGAGI (reference sequence). This CDR3 reads CASKYQETQYF. DNA of the CDR3: TGTGCCAGCAAGTACCAAGAGACCCAGTACTTC.

V is TRBV9 and J is TRBJ1-2, with D uncertain. Trimming took 2 bases from V and 8 from J, leaving 10 bases between them. The germline V gene has CDR1 SGDLS and CDR2 YYNGEE. This CDR3 has 12 residues. CDR3 loop: CASSVGNRGYTF. In nucleotides, the CDR3 is TGTGCCAGCAGCGTCGGCAATCGGGGCTACACCTTC. The entire variable domain, with the rest obtained from reference TRBV9 and TRBJ1-2, is as follows: DSGVTQTPKHLITATGQRVTLRCSPRSGDLSVYWYQQSLDQGLQFLIQYYNGEERAKGNILERFSAQQFPDLHSELNLSSLELGDSALYFCASSVGNRGYTFGSGTRLTVV.

The rearrangement uses TRBV27 and TRBJ1-2, with D unclear. The germline V gene has CDR1 MNHEY and CDR2 SMNVEV (reference sequence). The CDR3 contains 12 residues. The V end was cut by 10 bases, the J end by 2 bases, with 11 bases between. The chain's CDR3 is CANPGRNYGYTF. In nucleotides, the CDR3 is TGTGCCAATCCCGGGCGGAACTATGGCTACACCTTC.

V and J are TRBV18 and TRBJ2-7; TRBD1 might be the D (6 bases). This CDR3 contains 14 residues. Germline loops: CDR1 KGHSH, CDR2 LQKENI. V gave up 2 bases and J gave up 2 bases, with 10 bases separating them. CDR3 residues: CASSPGGGPYEQYV. CDR3 nucleotides: TGTGCCAGCTCACCAGGGGGCGGACCCTACGAGCAGTACGTC.

This clone occurred once. The V gene is TRBV5-1, the J gene TRBJ1-1, with a possible D match to TRBD1 (5 bases). CDR3 length: 13 amino acids. V was pared by 5 bases and J by 1 base, with 9 bases between. The germline gives CDR1 SGHRS, CDR2 YFSETQ. The CDR3: CASSSGTNTEAFF. CDR3 DNA: TGCGCCAGCAGTTCCGGGACGAACACTGAAGCTTTCTTT.

The rearrangement links TRBV5-1 to TRBJ2-7, with D possibly being TRBD1 or TRBD2 (5 bases each). This CDR3 has 12 residues. Germline-derived CDR1 and CDR2 are SGHRS and YFSETQ. V gave up 0 bases and J gave up 6 bases, with 7 bases separating them. The CDR3 DNA reads as TGCGCCAGCAGCTTGGACGGGGCCGAGCAGTACTTC. Amino acids: CASSLDGAEQYF.

V usage is TRBV30 and J usage is TRBJ2-3; 10 bases agree with TRBD1. Germline trimming cut 4 bases from V and 7 bases from J; bases unmatched to any gene: 8. The CDR3 loop spans 14 amino acids. Germline CDR1 reads GTSNPN; CDR2 reads SVGIG (reference sequence). The CDR3 nucleotides are TGTGCCTGGACACCGGGACAGGGGTCATATACGCAGTATTTT. This translates into CAWTPGQGSYTQYF.

CDR3: CASSQGTYYEQYV. CDR3 bases: TGTGCCAGCTCACAAGGGACATACTACGAGCAGTACGTC. The J gene is TRBJ2-7, the V gene TRBV18; weak D call: TRBD1 (6 bases). Germline lookup yields CDR1 KGHSH and CDR2 LQKENI. Deletions cut 4 bases from V and 3 bases from J, with 10 bases between. The CDR3 covers 13 residues.

This chain joins TRBV5-6 and TRBJ1-1, with D perhaps TRBD1 (6 bases). V was shortened by 5 bases and J by 2 bases, with 13 bases between the two germline ends. The CDR3 contains 14 residues. Germline V CDR1 and CDR2: SGHDT, YYEEEE. CDR3 bases: TGTGCCAGCAGTTTATGGGGGGCCAACACTGAAGCTTTCTTT. Amino acid sequence: CASSLWGANTEAFF.

V gene TRBV7-9 combines with J gene TRBJ2-5, with TRBD1 matching over 9 bases. The CDR3 has 14 residues. V shed 5 bases and J 6 bases; nucleotides not matched to a gene: 7. Germline CDR1 is SEHNR and CDR2 is FQNEAQ (reference sequence). CDR3 nucleotides: TGTGCCAGCAGCGAGGGACAGGGCCTAAAGACCCAGTACTTC. Translated, it gives CASSEGQGLKTQYF.

Only one count was recorded for this clone. The chain carries TRBV5-1 and TRBJ2-5, with 8 bases that match TRBD1. Germline CDR1 SGHRS, CDR2 YFSETQ. The trim removed 3 bases at V and 3 bases at J, leaving 1 base unmatched. The CDR3 spans 13 residues. The CDR3 coding sequence is TGCGCCAGCAGCTCACAGGGGGAAGAGACCCAGTACTTC. Translated: CASSSQGEETQYF.